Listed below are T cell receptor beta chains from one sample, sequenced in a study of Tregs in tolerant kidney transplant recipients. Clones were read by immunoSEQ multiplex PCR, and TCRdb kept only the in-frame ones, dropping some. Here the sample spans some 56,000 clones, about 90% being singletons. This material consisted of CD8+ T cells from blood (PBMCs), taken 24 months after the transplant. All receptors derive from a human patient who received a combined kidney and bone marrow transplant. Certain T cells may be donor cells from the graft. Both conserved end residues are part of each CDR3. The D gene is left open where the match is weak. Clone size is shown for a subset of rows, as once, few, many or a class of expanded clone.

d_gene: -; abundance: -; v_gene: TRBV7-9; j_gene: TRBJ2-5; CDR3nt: TGTGCCAGCAGCTTAATTGAGACAGAAGAGACCCAGTACTTC; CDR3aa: CASSLIETEETQYF
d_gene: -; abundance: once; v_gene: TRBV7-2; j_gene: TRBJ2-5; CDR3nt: TGTGCCAGCAGCCCAAGGGGGGGAGGAGAGACCCAGTACTTC; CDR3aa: CASSPRGGGETQYF
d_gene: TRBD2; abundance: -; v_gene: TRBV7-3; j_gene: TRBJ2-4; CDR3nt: TGTGCCAGCAGCTTAAGCGGGAGCGGGGCCAAAAACATTCAGTACTTC; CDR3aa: CASSLSGSGAKNIQYF
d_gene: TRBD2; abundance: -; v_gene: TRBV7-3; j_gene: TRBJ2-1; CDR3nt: TGTGCCAGCAGCCTCGGACTAGCGGGAGGAGAAGAGCAGTTCTTC; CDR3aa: CASSLGLAGGEEQFF
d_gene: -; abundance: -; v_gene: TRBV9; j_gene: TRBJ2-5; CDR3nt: TGTGCCAGCAGCGTAGGGGCCCAAGAGACCCAGTACTTC; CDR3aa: CASSVGAQETQYF
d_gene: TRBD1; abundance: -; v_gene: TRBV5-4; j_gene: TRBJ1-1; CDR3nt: TGTGCCAGCAGCCTGAGGACAGGGGGCAAGGCTGAAGCTTTCTTT; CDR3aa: CASSLRTGGKAEAFF
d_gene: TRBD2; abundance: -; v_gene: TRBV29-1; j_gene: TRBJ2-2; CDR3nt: TGCAGCGTTGAAGCCCTGGGGGGGTCCACCGGGGAGCTGTTTTTT; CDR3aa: CSVEALGGSTGELFF
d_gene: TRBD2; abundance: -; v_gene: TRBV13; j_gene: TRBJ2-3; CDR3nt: TGTGCCAGCAGCTACCCCGGGGAAACTAGCGGGCAGGGAGATACGCAGTATTTT; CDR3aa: CASSYPGETSGQGDTQYF
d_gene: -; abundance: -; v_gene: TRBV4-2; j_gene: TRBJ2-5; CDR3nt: TGTGCCAGCAGCCAAATGCCTAGCGTCCAAGAGACCCAGTACTTC; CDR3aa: CASSQMPSVQETQYF
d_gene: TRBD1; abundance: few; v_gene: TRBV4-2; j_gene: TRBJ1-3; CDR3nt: TGTGCCAGCAGCCCGGGACAGAGCTCTGGAAACACCATATATTTT; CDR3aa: CASSPGQSSGNTIYF
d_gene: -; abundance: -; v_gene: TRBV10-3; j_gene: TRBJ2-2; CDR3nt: TGTGCCATCAGTGAGTGGGGCAGGCAGAACACCGGGGAGCTGTTTTTT; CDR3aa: CAISEWGRQNTGELFF
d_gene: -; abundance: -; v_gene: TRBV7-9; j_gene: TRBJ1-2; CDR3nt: TGTGCCAGCAGCTTTAACAGGGTCTATGGCTACACCTTC; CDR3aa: CASSFNRVYGYTF
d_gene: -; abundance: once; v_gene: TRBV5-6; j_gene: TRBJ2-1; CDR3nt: TGTGCCAGCAGCTATGGCGGGGGCGAGGTTAATGAGCAGTTCTTC; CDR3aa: CASSYGGGEVNEQFF
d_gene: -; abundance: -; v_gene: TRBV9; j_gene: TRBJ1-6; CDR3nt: TGTGCCAGCAGCGTAGGACAAATTAATTCACCCCTCCACTTT; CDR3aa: CASSVGQINSPLHF
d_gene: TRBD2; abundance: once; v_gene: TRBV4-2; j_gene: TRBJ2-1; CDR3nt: TGTGCCAGCAGCCAAGACCCCAGCGGGGGGGCCACCAGCTACAATGAGCAGTTCTTC; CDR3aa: CASSQDPSGGATSYNEQFF
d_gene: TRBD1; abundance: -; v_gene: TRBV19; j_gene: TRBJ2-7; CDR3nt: TGTGCCAGTAGTCACAACAGGGGCCCCCGGTACGAGCAGTACTTC; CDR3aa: CASSHNRGPRYEQYF
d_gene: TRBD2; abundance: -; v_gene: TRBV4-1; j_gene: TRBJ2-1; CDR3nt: TGCGCCAGCAGCCAAGCGGGACTAGCTGGCAATGAGCAGTTCTTC; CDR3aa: CASSQAGLAGNEQFF
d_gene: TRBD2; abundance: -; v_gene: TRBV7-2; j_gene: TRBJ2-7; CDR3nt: TGTGCCAGCAGCTTGGGTGGGACTAGCTACGAGCAGTACTTC; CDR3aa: CASSLGGTSYEQYF
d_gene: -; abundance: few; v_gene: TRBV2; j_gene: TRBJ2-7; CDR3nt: TGTGCCAGCAGGGGAGGGGGTCTCCCAGACGAGCAGTACTTC; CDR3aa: CASRGGGLPDEQYF
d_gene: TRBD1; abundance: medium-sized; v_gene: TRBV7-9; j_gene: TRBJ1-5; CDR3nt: TGTGCCAGCAGCTCCACAGGGGCAGGATATCAGCCCCAGCATTTT; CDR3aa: CASSSTGAGYQPQHF
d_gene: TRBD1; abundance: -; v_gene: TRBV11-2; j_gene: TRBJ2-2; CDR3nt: TGTGCCAGCAGCTCCGGACAGGAGGAGCTGTTTTTT; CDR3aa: CASSSGQEELFF
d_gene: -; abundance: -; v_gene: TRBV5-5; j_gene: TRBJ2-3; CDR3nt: TGTGCCAGCAACCCGGGACTGAAACAAGATACGCAGTATTTT; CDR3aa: CASNPGLKQDTQYF
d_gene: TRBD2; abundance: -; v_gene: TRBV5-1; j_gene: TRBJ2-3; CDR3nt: TGCGCCAGCAGCTTCGCTCCGCGGGGCGGGGGATCTCAGGAGTATTTT; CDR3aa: CASSFAPRGGGSQEYF
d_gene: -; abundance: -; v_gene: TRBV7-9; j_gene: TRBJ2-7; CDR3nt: TGTGCCAGCACCCAAAACGGAGGGGGCAGGGATTTATACGAGCAGTACTTC; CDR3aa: CASTQNGGGRDLYEQYF
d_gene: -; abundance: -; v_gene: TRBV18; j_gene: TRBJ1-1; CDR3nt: TGTGCCAGCTCACCACCGTTGGCAGGTTCGAACACTGAAGCTTTCTTT; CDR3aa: CASSPPLAGSNTEAFF
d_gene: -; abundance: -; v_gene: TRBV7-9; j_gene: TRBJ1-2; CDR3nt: TGTGCCAGCAGCTCCGACGACACGCCTAACCCTTATGGCTACACCTTC; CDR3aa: CASSSDDTPNPYGYTF
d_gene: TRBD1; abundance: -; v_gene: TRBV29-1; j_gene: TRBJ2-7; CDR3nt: TGCAGCGCGGGCGGGCCAGGGGGCTACGAGCAGTACTTC; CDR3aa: CSAGGPGGYEQYF
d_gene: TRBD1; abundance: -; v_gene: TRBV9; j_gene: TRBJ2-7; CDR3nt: TGTGCCAGCAGCCCGCAGGGGGCTGTTTACGAGCAGTACTTC; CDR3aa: CASSPQGAVYEQYF
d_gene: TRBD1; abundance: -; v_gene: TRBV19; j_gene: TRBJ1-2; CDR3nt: TGTGCCAGTAGAGGGGGCTGGGTTGGCTACACCTTC; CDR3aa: CASRGGWVGYTF
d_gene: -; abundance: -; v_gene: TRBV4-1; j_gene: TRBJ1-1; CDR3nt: TGCGCCAGCCACGTCAGGGAGGAGGGTTTGACGGCTTTCTTT; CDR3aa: CASHVREEGLTAFF
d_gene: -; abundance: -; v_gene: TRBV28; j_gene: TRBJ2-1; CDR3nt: TGTGCCAGCAGCTCCTTGACAGGGAGGATAACTTACAATGAGCAGTTCTTC; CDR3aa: CASSSLTGRITYNEQFF
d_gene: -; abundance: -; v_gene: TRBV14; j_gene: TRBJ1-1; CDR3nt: TGTGCCAGCAGCCTTACAGGGTGGGCCACTGAAGCTTTCTTT; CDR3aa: CASSLTGWATEAFF
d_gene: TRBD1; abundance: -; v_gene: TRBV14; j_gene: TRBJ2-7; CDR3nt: TGTGCCAGCAGCCAAGCTGACAGGGAGCTTCACGAGCAGTACTTC; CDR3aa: CASSQADRELHEQYF
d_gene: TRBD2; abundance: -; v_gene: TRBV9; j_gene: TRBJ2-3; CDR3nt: TGTGCCAGCAGCGAAAGACCTGGCCCTTGGGGTCGCGGGAGGAATAGTGCAGATACGCAGTATTTT; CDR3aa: CASSERPGPWGRGRNSADTQYF
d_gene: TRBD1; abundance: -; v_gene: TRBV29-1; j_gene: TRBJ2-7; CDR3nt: TGCAGCGTTCCGGGACAGGGCTCTTGGGAGCAGTACTTC; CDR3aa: CSVPGQGSWEQYF
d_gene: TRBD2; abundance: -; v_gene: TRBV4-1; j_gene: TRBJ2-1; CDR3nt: TGCGCCAGCAGCCAAGCTAGCGGGAGTGAATATGAGCAGTTCTTC; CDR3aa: CASSQASGSEYEQFF
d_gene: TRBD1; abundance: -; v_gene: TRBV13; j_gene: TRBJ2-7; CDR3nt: TGTGCCAGCAGCTTTTCTACCGGGACAGATTCCTACGAGCAGTACTTC; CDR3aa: CASSFSTGTDSYEQYF
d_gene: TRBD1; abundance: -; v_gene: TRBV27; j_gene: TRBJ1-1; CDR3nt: TGTGCCAGCAGGGGCGGGACAGGGTTCGGAGCTTTCTTT; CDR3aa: CASRGGTGFGAFF
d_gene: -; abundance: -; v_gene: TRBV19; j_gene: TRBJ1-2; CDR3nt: TGTGCCACCGAGACAGACGGCTATGGCTACACCTTC; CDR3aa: CATETDGYGYTF
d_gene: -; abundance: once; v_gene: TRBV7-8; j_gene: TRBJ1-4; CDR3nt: TGTGCCAGCAGCTTAGAGGGGGTGCCTCAGGAAAAACTGTTTTTT; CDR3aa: CASSLEGVPQEKLFF
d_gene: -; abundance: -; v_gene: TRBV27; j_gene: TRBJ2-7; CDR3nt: TGTGCCAGCAGTCTGGGGGCTATGTCTTACGAGCAGTACTTC; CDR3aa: CASSLGAMSYEQYF